The 27 T cell receptor beta chains in this list originate from one sample, sequenced in a study of cytomegalovirus exposure and HLA in healthy donors. PCR was performed using 60 Vbeta and 13 Jbeta primers. TCRdb's copy holds only in-frame clones and misses some; the assay was immunoSEQ multiplex PCR. The table includes around 67,000 clones, approximately 60% detected once. Sequences were obtained from PBMCs. These receptors were obtained from a woman in her fifties or sixties in good health and CMV-seronegative.

The chain has TRBV28 and TRBJ2-7; TRBD1 matches 7 bases. This CDR3 is 15 amino acids long. The J segment lost 1 base and the V segment lost 5 bases, leaving 8 bases of the junction unmatched. Germline CDR1 MDHEN, CDR2 SYDVKM. CDR3 DNA: TGTGCCAGCAGTGCCCCGGGACAGTATTCCTACGAGCAGTACTTC. Protein product: CASSAPGQYSYEQYF. Variable domain in full (rest from reference TRBV28 and TRBJ2-7): DVKVTQSSRYLVKRTGEKVFLECVQDMDHENMFWYRQDPGLGLRLIYFSYDVKMKEKGDIPEGYSVSREKKERFSLILESASTNQTSMYLCASSAPGQYSYEQYFGPGTRLTVT.

The gene calls are TRBV7-3 and TRBJ2-1; D may be TRBD2 (6 bases). The CDR3 length is 15 residues. Germline CDR1 is SGHTA and CDR2 is FQGTGA. With 5 bases removed from V and 10 bases from J, the gap between germline ends came to 21 bases. The CDR3 nucleotides read TGTGCCAGCAGCCGGACCGGGACTGACAATGGCGAGCAGTTCTTC. Encoded protein: CASSRTGTDNGEQFF.

The chain employs TRBV19 and TRBJ2-5; tentatively, D is TRBD1 (6 bases). This CDR3 has 15 residues. The V end lost 4 bases, the J end lost 1 base, and 13 bases lay between the germline ends. The V gene's germline CDR1 is LNHDA and CDR2 SQIVND (reference sequence). DNA of the CDR3: TGTGCCAGTAGTACGAGACAGGCATTCCAAGAGACCCAGTACTTC. Residues: CASSTRQAFQETQYF.

The table lists this clone with a few counts. The rearrangement uses TRBV7-9 and TRBJ2-3; D is unclear. The CDR3 runs to 15 residues. Trimming removed 2 bases from V and 1 base from J, with 10 bases in between. CDR1 is SEHNR, CDR2 FQNEAQ, per germline (reference sequence). The CDR3 nucleotides read TGTGCCAGCAGCTTACTTAGTTTAGGCACAGATACGCAGTATTTT. It yields the protein CASSLLSLGTDTQYF.

The CDR3 is CSRRGTAEAFF. The DNA for the CDR3 is TGCAGTCGCAGAGGGACAGCTGAAGCTTTCTTT. V gene TRBV20-1 combines with J gene TRBJ1-1; 7 nucleotides match TRBD1. The CDR3 is 11 amino acids. The J segment lost 6 bases and the V segment lost 8 bases, leaving 6 bases of the junction unmatched. The germline gives CDR1 DFQATT, CDR2 SNEGSKA (reference sequence).

This chain links TRBV18 with TRBJ1-1, with 8 bases that match TRBD1. The J segment lost 0 bases and the V segment lost 6 bases, leaving 9 bases of the junction unmatched. Germline V CDR1 and CDR2: KGHSH, LQKENI. The CDR3 extends over 16 amino acids. For the CDR3, the DNA is TGTGCCAGCTCTCATAACGCGGACAGGGTGAACACTGAAGCTTTCTTT. Translation gives CASSHNADRVNTEAFF.

This chain connects TRBV27 to TRBJ2-5, with a tentative D call TRBD2 (6 bases). Germline loops: CDR1 MNHEY, CDR2 SMNVEV (reference sequence). The CDR3 is 13 residues long. The CDR3 spells CASGRSLQETQYF. The CDR3 DNA is TGTGCTAGCGGCAGGTCCCTCCAAGAGACCCAGTACTTC.

The rearrangement joins TRBV29-1 to TRBJ2-7; TRBD1 matches at 10 bases. The CDR3 covers 13 residues. CDR1 and CDR2 from the germline V gene are SQVTM and ANQGSEA. The V and J ends lost 5 bases and 3 bases, in that order; junction bases with no gene match: 4. CDR3: CSVQGQGGYEQYF. The CDR3 coding sequence is TGCAGCGTTCAAGGACAGGGGGGCTACGAGCAGTACTTC.

This clone was counted a few times. The chain joins TRBV5-1 to TRBJ1-5, with TRBD1 matching over 7 bases. The germline V gene has CDR1 SGHRS and CDR2 YFSETQ. This CDR3 region has 14 residues. V trimming: 3 bases; J trimming: 4 bases; junction bases outside the gene matches: 4. This CDR3 is CASSSGQPNQPQHF. In nucleotides, the CDR3 is TGCGCCAGCAGCTCGGGACAGCCTAATCAGCCCCAGCATTTT.

The chain is built from TRBV27 and TRBJ2-7; possible D gene TRBD2, 5 bases. CDR1 and CDR2 (germline): MNHEY, SMNVEV (reference sequence). Trimming took off 5 bases at V and 5 bases at J, with 25 bases between the two ends. This CDR3 is 17 amino acids long. CDR3 DNA: TGTGCCAGCAGTCCTTCCCTCCGGGCCTCCCATAGCGACGAGCAGTACTTC. This gives the protein CASSPSLRASHSDEQYF.

This chain connects TRBV5-6 to TRBJ2-7; possible D gene TRBD1, 5 bases. Trimming left V 0 bases short and J 2 bases short, with 15 bases between. Germline loops: CDR1 SGHDT, CDR2 YYEEEE. The CDR3 spans 16 residues. CDR3 in amino acids: CASSLAGGAWAYEQYF. The CDR3 nucleotides are TGTGCCAGCAGCTTGGCCGGTGGGGCTTGGGCCTACGAGCAGTACTTC.

The rearrangement uses TRBV19 and TRBJ2-7; 13 positions match TRBD2. The length of the CDR3 is 18 residues. V dropped 5 bases and J dropped 2; count of bases not matched to a gene: 12. Germline values: CDR1 LNHDA, CDR2 SQIVND (reference sequence). Here the CDR3 reads CASSSGGRGTSGTYEQYF. As DNA, the CDR3 is TGTGCCAGTAGTTCGGGGGGCCGCGGGACTAGCGGGACCTACGAGCAGTACTTC.

This clone is a singleton in its sample. The chain joins TRBV7-2 to TRBJ2-7; 7 nucleotides agree with TRBD1. The germline V gene has CDR1 SGHTA and CDR2 FQGNSA. This CDR3 has 13 amino acids. V was clipped by 5 bases and J by 3 bases; unmatched bases: 4. In DNA, the CDR3 is TGTGCCAGCAGCCCCAGGGGGAACTACGAGCAGTACTTC. Translating it yields CASSPRGNYEQYF.

The J gene is TRBJ2-1, the V gene TRBV5-4; the match to TRBD2 covers 8 bases. There are 16 residues in the CDR3. Losses at the gene ends were 0 bases for V and 4 bases for J; bases not matched to a gene: 6. Germline V gene data show CDR1 as SGHNT and CDR2 as YYREEE (reference sequence). Written as DNA, the CDR3 is TGTGCCAGCAGCTTGGGTGGCCTAGCGGGTTACAATGAGCAGTTCTTC. It specifies CASSLGGLAGYNEQFF. Variable domain in full (rest from reference TRBV5-4 and TRBJ2-1): ETGVTQSPTHLIKTRGQQVTLRCSSQSGHNTVSWYQQALGQGPQFIFQYYREEENGRGNFPPRFSGLQFPNYSSELNVNALELDDSALYLCASSLGGLAGYNEQFFGPGTRLTVL.

This clone was seen more than once but under ten times. V is TRBV5-8 and J is TRBJ1-1, with D possibly being TRBD1 (5 bases). The germline CDR1 and CDR2 sequences are SGHTS and YDEGEE. The germline V and J ends were trimmed by 4 bases and 6 bases, with 13 bases remaining between them. The CDR3 extends over 13 amino acids. The CDR3 protein is CASSRRDRAEAFF. For the CDR3, the DNA is TGTGCCAGCAGCAGGCGGGACCGCGCTGAAGCTTTCTTT.

The genes are TRBV18 and TRBJ1-1; 7 bases line up with TRBD1. CDR3 length: 15 amino acids. V lost 3 bases and J lost 4; bases outside the gene matches: 8. Germline V gene sequence: CDR1 KGHSH, CDR2 LQKENI. The CDR3, as DNA: TGTGCCAGCTCACCCTCAGGGGGTAAGGGCACTGAAGCTTTCTTT. It is translated as CASSPSGGKGTEAFF.

This clone was detected only a few times. This sequence joins TRBV6-4 and TRBJ1-5; TRBD1 might be the D (6 bases). The V end lost 8 bases, the J end lost 1 base, and 9 bases lay between the germline ends. Germline assignment: CDR1 MRHNA and CDR2 SNTAGT. The CDR3 totals 13 residues. The CDR3 is CASHTGSNQPQHF. CDR3 DNA sequence: TGTGCCAGCCATACAGGGAGCAATCAGCCCCAGCATTTT.

A few counts support this clone. The V call is TRBV27, the J call TRBJ1-5; possibly TRBD1 for D (6 bases). Looked up from germline, CDR1 is MNHEY and CDR2 is SMNVEV (reference sequence). V was shortened by 6 bases and J by 0 bases, with 12 bases between the two germline ends. The CDR3 sequence is 15 residues long. The CDR3 DNA reads TGTGCCAGCAGACTAACAGGGTTTAGCAATCAGCCCCAGCATTTT. Translating it yields CASRLTGFSNQPQHF.

The rearrangement joins TRBV19 to TRBJ1-2, with D perhaps matching TRBD1 (5 bases). This CDR3 contains 13 residues. Trimming shortened V by 11 bases and J by 6 bases, and 19 bases separated the two germline ends. CDR1 is LNHDA, CDR2 SQIVND, per germline (reference sequence). CDR3 sequence reads: CACADDGHNGYTF. The CDR3 region has the DNA TGTGCCTGCGCCGATGACGGACACAATGGCTACACCTTC.

The V call is TRBV15, the J call TRBJ2-7; 8 nucleotides match TRBD2. The CDR3 sequence is 14 residues long. The germline CDR1 and CDR2 sequences are LNHNV and YYDKDF (reference sequence). V lost 3 bases, J lost 3 bases, and 4 bases stayed unmatched. For the CDR3, the DNA is TGTGCCACCAGCAGCCCCGGGACTAGCTACGAGCAGTACTTC. It yields the protein CATSSPGTSYEQYF.

This chain connects TRBV5-1 to TRBJ1-4; D call uncertain. Trimming left V 3 bases short and J 12 bases short, with 15 bases between. This CDR3 region has 13 residues. CDR1 SGHRS and CDR2 YFSETQ come from the germline V gene. This chain's CDR3 is CASSSQLGLELFF. CDR3 nucleotides: TGCGCCAGCAGCTCTCAACTAGGATTGGAACTGTTTTTT.

This clone was found a few times. This chain joins TRBV5-1 and TRBJ1-2; 9 bases are a match to TRBD1. CDR1 SGHRS and CDR2 YFSETQ come from the germline V gene. With V trimmed by 4 bases and J by 6 bases, 10 bases remained unmatched. This CDR3 contains 15 residues. CDR3 amino acids: CASSPSGDRVDGYTF. The CDR3 DNA reads TGCGCCAGCAGCCCGAGTGGGGACAGGGTAGATGGCTACACCTTC.

This clone has a handful of counts. The gene calls are TRBV29-1 and TRBJ2-7; D is possibly TRBD1 (7 bases). The CDR3 contains 14 residues. The germline V gene encodes CDR1 SQVTM and CDR2 ANQGSEA. Trimming removed 4 bases from V and 0 bases from J, with 13 bases in between. The chain's CDR3 is CSVAGQGGSYEQYF. CDR3 bases: TGCAGCGTTGCGGGGCAGGGGGGCTCCTACGAGCAGTACTTC.

In this sample, this clone turned up a few times. The chain joins TRBV5-6 to TRBJ1-1; maybe TRBD1 (6 bases). The CDR3 contains 14 residues. V shed 2 bases and J shed 1 base, with 9 bases lying between them. Per the germline V gene, CDR1 is SGHDT and CDR2 is YYEEEE. DNA of the CDR3: TGTGCCAGCAGCTTCGGCAGGGGGAACACTGAAGCTTTCTTT. As protein: CASSFGRGNTEAFF.

The V gene is TRBV6-4, the J gene TRBJ1-4, with D possibly being TRBD1 (5 bases). The CDR3 sequence is 8 residues long. Germline V gene lookup returns CDR1 MRHNA and CDR2 SNTAGT. CDR3 nucleotides: TGTGCACAGGAGAGACTGTTTTTT. Translating it yields CAQERLFF.

The rearrangement uses TRBV28 and TRBJ2-1, with TRBD2 matching 7 bases. This CDR3 comprises 15 residues. The V and J ends lost 1 base and 10 bases, in that order; junction bases with no gene match: 10. The germline CDR1 and CDR2 sequences are MDHEN and SYDVKM. Here the CDR3 reads CASSLLKRGEAEQFF. The CDR3 nucleotides are TGTGCCAGCAGTTTATTGAAGCGGGGTGAGGCGGAGCAGTTCTTC.

The rearrangement joins TRBV5-4 to TRBJ2-1; 8 nucleotides line up with TRBD2. Losses at the gene ends were 2 bases for V and 4 bases for J; bases not matched to a gene: 5. The CDR3 extends over 15 amino acids. Germline V gives CDR1 SGHNT, CDR2 YYREEE (reference sequence). The CDR3 DNA sequence: TGTGCCAGCAGCTTTCCTTCGGGGGGGTACAATGAGCAGTTCTTC. Protein sequence: CASSFPSGGYNEQFF.